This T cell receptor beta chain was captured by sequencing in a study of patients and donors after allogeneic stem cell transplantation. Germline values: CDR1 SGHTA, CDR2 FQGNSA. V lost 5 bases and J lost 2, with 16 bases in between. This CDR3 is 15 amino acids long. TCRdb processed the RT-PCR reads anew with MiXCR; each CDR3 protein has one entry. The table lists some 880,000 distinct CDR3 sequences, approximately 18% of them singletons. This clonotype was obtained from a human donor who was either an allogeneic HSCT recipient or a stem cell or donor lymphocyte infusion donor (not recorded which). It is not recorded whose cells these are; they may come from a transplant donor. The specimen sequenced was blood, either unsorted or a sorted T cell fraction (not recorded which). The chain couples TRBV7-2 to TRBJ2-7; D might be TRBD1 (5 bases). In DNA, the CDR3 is TGTGCCAGCAGCCCAAACAGGAAAATCCCCTACGAGCAGTACTTC. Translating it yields CASSPNRKIPYEQYF.